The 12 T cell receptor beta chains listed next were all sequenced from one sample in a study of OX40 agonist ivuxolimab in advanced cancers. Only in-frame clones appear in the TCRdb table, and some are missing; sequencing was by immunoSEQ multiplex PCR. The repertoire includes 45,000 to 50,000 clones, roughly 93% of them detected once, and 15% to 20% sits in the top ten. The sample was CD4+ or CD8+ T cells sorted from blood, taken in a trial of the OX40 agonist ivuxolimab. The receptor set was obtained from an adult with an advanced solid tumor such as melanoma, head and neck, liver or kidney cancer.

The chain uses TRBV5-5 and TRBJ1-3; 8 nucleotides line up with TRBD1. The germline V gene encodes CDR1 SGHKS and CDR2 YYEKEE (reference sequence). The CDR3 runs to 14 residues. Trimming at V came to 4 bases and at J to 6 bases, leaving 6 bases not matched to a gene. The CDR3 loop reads CASSHTGGLNTIYF. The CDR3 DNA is TGTGCCAGCAGCCACACAGGGGGGCTAAACACCATATATTTT.

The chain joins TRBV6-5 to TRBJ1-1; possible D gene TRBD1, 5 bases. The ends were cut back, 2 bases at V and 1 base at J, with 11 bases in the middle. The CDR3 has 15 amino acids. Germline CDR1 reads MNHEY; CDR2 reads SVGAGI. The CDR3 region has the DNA TGTGCCAGCAGTTACGAGGGGTGGGGGAACACTGAAGCTTTCTTT. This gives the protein CASSYEGWGNTEAFF.

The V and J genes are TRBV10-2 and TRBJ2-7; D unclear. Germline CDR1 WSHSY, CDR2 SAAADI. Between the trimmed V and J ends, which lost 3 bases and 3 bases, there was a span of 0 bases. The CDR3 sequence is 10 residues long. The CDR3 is CASSDYEQYF. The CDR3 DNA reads TGCGCCAGCAGTGACTACGAGCAGTACTTC.

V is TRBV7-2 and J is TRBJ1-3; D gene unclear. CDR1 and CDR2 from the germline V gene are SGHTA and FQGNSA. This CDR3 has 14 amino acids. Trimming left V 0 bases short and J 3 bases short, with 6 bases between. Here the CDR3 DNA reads TGTGCCAGCAGCTTAGCCGGGCATGGAAACACCATATATTTT. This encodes CASSLAGHGNTIYF. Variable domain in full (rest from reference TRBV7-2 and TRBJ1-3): GAGVSQSPSNKVTEKGKDVELRCDPISGHTALYWYRQSLGQGLEFLIYFQGNSAPDKSGLPSDRFSAERTGGSVSTLTIQRTQQEDSAVYLCASSLAGHGNTIYFGEGSWLTVV.

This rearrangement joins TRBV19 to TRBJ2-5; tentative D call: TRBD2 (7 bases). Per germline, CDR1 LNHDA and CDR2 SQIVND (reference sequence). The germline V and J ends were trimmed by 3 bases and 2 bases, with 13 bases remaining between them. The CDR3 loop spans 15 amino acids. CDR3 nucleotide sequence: TGTGCCAGTAGTATCCTGGGGGGGCATCAAGAGACCCAGTACTTC. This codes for CASSILGGHQETQYF.

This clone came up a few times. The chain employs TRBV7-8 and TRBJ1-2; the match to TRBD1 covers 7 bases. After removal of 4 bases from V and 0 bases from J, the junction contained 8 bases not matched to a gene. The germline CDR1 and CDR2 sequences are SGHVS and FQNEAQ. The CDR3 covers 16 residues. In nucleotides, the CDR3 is TGTGCCAGCAGCTCTCGGACAGGCCCACCTAACTATGGCTACACCTTC. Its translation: CASSSRTGPPNYGYTF.

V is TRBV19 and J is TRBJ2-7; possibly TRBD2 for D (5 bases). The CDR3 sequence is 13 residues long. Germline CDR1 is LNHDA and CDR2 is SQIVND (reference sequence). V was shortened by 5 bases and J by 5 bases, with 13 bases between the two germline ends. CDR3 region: CASSWSSGDEQYF. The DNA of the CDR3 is TGTGCCAGTAGTTGGTCGTCCGGGGACGAGCAGTACTTC.

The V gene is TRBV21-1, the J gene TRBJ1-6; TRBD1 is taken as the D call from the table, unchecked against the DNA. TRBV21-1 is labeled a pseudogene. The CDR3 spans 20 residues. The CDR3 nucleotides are TGTGCCAGCAGCAAAGACTGCCGGACACCGATGAGCTCCTATAATTCACCCCTCCACTTT. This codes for CASSKDCRTPMSSYNSPLHF.

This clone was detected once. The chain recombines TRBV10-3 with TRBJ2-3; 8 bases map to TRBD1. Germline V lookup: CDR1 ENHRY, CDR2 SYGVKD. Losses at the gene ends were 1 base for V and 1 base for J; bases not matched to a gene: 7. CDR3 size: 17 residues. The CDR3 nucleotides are TGTGCCATCAGTGAGTGGGGACAGGTCAAGGGCACAGATACGCAGTATTTT. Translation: CAISEWGQVKGTDTQYF.

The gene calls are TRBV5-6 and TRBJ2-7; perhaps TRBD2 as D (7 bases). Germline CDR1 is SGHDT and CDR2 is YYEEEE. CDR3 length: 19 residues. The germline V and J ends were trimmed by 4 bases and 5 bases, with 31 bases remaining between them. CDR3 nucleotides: TGTGCCAGCAGCCTCTTGGACAGCCGTCGGGGAGGGACGATAGACGAGCAGTACTTC. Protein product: CASSLLDSRRGGTIDEQYF.

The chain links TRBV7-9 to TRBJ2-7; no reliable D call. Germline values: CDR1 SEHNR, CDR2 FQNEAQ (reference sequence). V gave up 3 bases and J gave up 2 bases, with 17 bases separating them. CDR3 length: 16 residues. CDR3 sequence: CASSLAVKTGPYEQYF. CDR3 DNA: TGTGCCAGCAGCTTGGCAGTTAAAACTGGACCCTACGAGCAGTACTTC.

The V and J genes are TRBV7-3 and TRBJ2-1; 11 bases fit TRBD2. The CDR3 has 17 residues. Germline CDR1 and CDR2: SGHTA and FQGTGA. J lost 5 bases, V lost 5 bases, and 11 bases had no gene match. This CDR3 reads CASSPRVAGGKHNEQFF. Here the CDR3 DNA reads TGTGCCAGCAGCCCCCGGGTAGCGGGAGGGAAGCACAATGAGCAGTTCTTC.